The 26 T cell receptor beta chains in this list originate from one sample, sequenced in a study of blood T cell repertoires in COVID-19. Sequenced by immunoSEQ multiplex PCR; TCRdb stores in-frame clones only, minus some. The sample includes some 510,000 clones, approximately 88% seen only once; the top ten take around 1.9%. Source material: PBMCs or T cells enriched from blood (not recorded which). Receptors originate from a woman in her thirties or forties who had recovered from COVID-19.

The V gene is TRBV12-3 or TRBV12-4, the J gene TRBJ1-1; a weak D match, TRBD1 (6 bases). The CDR3 covers 13 residues. V was shortened by 11 bases and J by 9 bases, with 22 bases between the two germline ends. The CDR3 region has the DNA TGTGCCGGCGCGCGACAACAGGGTACGAAAGCTTTCTTT. Translating it yields CAGARQQGTKAFF.

The chain couples TRBV7-2 to TRBJ1-5; 7 bases fit TRBD1. This CDR3 is 16 amino acids long. With 6 bases clipped from V and 0 bases from J, the junction kept 8 bases outside the gene matches. CDR1 and CDR2 from the germline V gene are SGHTA and FQGNSA. CDR3 nucleotide sequence: TGTGCCAGCAGTCAAACAGGGGAATATAGCAATCAGCCCCAGCATTTT. This gives the protein CASSQTGEYSNQPQHF.

The V gene is TRBV12-5, the J gene TRBJ1-1; possibly TRBD1 for D (5 bases). V lost 1 base and J lost 4, with 22 bases in between. The length of the CDR3 is 18 residues. Per germline, CDR1 LGHNT and CDR2 FRNRAP. DNA of the CDR3: TGTGCTAGTGGTTTGGCACCCCCGAGTGGCAGGGAGGGCACTGAAGCTTTCTTT. Translating it yields CASGLAPPSGREGTEAFF.

The J gene is TRBJ1-2, the V gene TRBV29-1; 10 bases map to TRBD1. CDR1 is SQVTM and CDR2 is ANQGSEA in the germline V gene. V lost 7 bases and J lost 4; bases outside the gene matches: 12. This CDR3 is 15 amino acids long. The DNA of the CDR3 is TGCAGCGCCTCGGAATGGGACAGGGGTATCTATGGCTACACCTTC. Translating it yields CSASEWDRGIYGYTF.

This sequence joins TRBV6-2 or TRBV6-3 and TRBJ2-3; 7 bases match TRBD1. This CDR3 spans 17 amino acids. Trimming cost V 7 bases and J 2 bases; bases outside gene matches: 15. Germline assignment: CDR1 MNHEY and CDR2 SVGEGT. The DNA for the CDR3 is TGTGCCAGCATCCCTTTTAGGAAGGGGGCAGACACAGATACGCAGTATTTT. Translated, it gives CASIPFRKGADTDTQYF.

The chain recombines TRBV19 with TRBJ2-1; tentatively, D is TRBD2 (6 bases). Trimming took 3 bases from V and 2 from J, leaving 11 bases between them. This CDR3 is built from 15 residues. Germline CDR1 reads LNHDA; CDR2 reads SQIVND (reference sequence). CDR3 sequence reads: CASSMGGSAYNEQFF. CDR3 DNA sequence: TGTGCCAGTAGTATGGGGGGATCAGCCTACAATGAGCAGTTCTTC.

V and J are TRBV19 and TRBJ1-2; weak D call: TRBD1 (6 bases). The V end lost 0 bases, the J end lost 8 bases, and 13 bases lay between the germline ends. Germline V gene data show CDR1 as LNHDA and CDR2 as SQIVND (reference sequence). The CDR3 covers 14 residues. CDR3 loop: CASSIDSGAEGYTF. In DNA, the CDR3 is TGTGCCAGTAGTATAGATTCAGGGGCAGAGGGCTACACCTTC.

The V call is TRBV27, the J call TRBJ2-2; 9 nucleotides line up with TRBD1. CDR3 length: 16 residues. The trim removed 5 bases at V and 3 bases at J, leaving 7 bases unmatched. Germline V lookup: CDR1 MNHEY, CDR2 SMNVEV (reference sequence). The CDR3 here is CASSLYGTGYTGELFF. Written as DNA, the CDR3 is TGTGCCAGCAGTCTATACGGGACAGGGTACACCGGGGAGCTGTTTTTT.

The chain uses TRBV7-6 and TRBJ2-2, with 11 positions matching TRBD2. The length of the CDR3 is 17 residues. Germline V CDR1 and CDR2: SGHVS, FNYEAQ. J gave up 1 base and V 0 bases, and 1 base lay outside the gene matches. The CDR3 bases are TGTGCCAGCAGCTTAGCCGGACTAGCGGGGAACACCGGGGAGCTGTTTTTT. Protein sequence: CASSLAGLAGNTGELFF.

This clone was recorded a few times. CDR3 region: CASSQRSGHPGELFF. CDR3 sequence (DNA): TGCGCCAGCAGCCAAAGATCGGGACACCCCGGGGAGCTGTTTTTT. The chain links TRBV4-1 to TRBJ2-2; D perhaps matches TRBD1 (6 bases). Trimming cost V 2 bases and J 6 bases, with 13 bases left between them. The CDR3 spans 15 residues. Per germline, CDR1 MGHRA and CDR2 YSYEKL.

V gene TRBV19 combines with J gene TRBJ1-5; TRBD1 matches 12 bases. Germline V gene sequence: CDR1 LNHDA, CDR2 SQIVND (reference sequence). V gave up 5 bases and J gave up 6 bases; unmatched junction bases: 11. CDR3 length equals 17 residues. As DNA, the CDR3 is TGTGCCAGTAGTCCGCACCGGGACAGGGGGCATTTTCAGCCCCAGCATTTT. Its translation: CASSPHRDRGHFQPQHF.

V usage is TRBV13 and J usage is TRBJ1-3; D unresolved. V dropped 2 bases and J dropped 1 base, with 9 bases sitting between them. The CDR3 contains 15 residues. Germline V gives CDR1 PRHDT, CDR2 FYEKMQ (reference sequence). The CDR3 here is CASSLTWRSGNTIYF. CDR3 DNA: TGTGCCAGCAGCTTAACGTGGAGATCTGGAAACACCATATATTTT.

This clone was seen only once. The J gene is TRBJ2-2, the V gene TRBV10-3; 8 nucleotides align to TRBD1. The germline CDR1 and CDR2 sequences are ENHRY and SYGVKD. The CDR3 runs 14 residues. Germline trimming cut 4 bases from V and 6 bases from J; bases unmatched to any gene: 4. CDR3 in DNA: TGTGCCATCAGTGTGGACAGGGCGTCCGGGGAGCTGTTTTTT. This gives the protein CAISVDRASGELFF.

V gene TRBV24-1 combines with J gene TRBJ1-1, with 7 bases aligning to TRBD1. This CDR3 has 16 amino acids. Germline assignment: CDR1 KGHDR and CDR2 SFDVKD. The J segment lost 3 bases and the V segment lost 4 bases, leaving 10 bases of the junction unmatched. CDR3 sequence: CATSDSSTGRYTEAFF. As DNA, the CDR3 is TGTGCCACCAGTGACTCATCGACAGGGAGATACACTGAAGCTTTCTTT.

The chain links TRBV25-1 to TRBJ1-4; TRBD1 matches at 8 bases. The CDR3 is 17 amino acids. Germline loops: CDR1 MGHDK, CDR2 SYGVNS. V dropped 0 bases and J dropped 8; count of bases not matched to a gene: 11. CDR3 nucleotides: TGTGCCAGCAGTGAATATATAGGGCAGGGGGCGAGGGAAAAACTGTTTTTT. Protein sequence: CASSEYIGQGAREKLFF.

In this sample, this clone turned up once. The chain combines TRBV6-5 with TRBJ2-3, with 7 bases lining up with TRBD2. This CDR3 contains 13 residues. CDR1 and CDR2 (germline): MNHEY, SVGAGI. V was clipped by 6 bases and J by 5 bases; unmatched bases: 5. CDR3 region: CASRRELEDTQYF. Here the CDR3 DNA reads TGTGCCAGCAGGCGGGAGCTTGAAGATACGCAGTATTTT.

This clone was observed a handful of times. This chain uses TRBV20-1 with TRBJ1-2; no firm D call. The CDR3 has 13 residues. The V end lost 3 bases, the J end lost 8 bases, and 16 bases lay between the germline ends. Looked up from germline, CDR1 is DFQATT and CDR2 is SNEGSKA (reference sequence). The chain's CDR3 is CSASENVLSGYTF. In DNA form, the CDR3 reads TGCAGTGCTAGTGAAAATGTCCTCTCGGGCTACACCTTC.

This chain uses TRBV5-1 with TRBJ2-1; 12 nucleotides agree with TRBD1. Germline CDR1 is SGHRS and CDR2 is YFSETQ. With 3 bases clipped from V and 8 bases from J, the junction kept 3 bases outside the gene matches. The CDR3 totals 14 residues. DNA for the CDR3: TGCGCCAGCAGCTGGGGACAGGGGGCGGATGAGCAGTTCTTC. This translates into CASSWGQGADEQFF.

For this clone: The same CDR3 can be traced to other DNA sequences in this sample. The rearrangement links TRBV6-5 to TRBJ2-3; D perhaps matches TRBD2 (5 bases). V lost 2 bases and J 0 bases, leaving 6 bases between the germline ends. This CDR3 contains 14 residues. Germline V gives CDR1 MNHEY, CDR2 SVGAGI. CDR3: CASSYRTSTDTQYF. In DNA form, the CDR3 reads TGTGCCAGCAGTTACAGGACTAGCACAGATACGCAGTATTTT.

This sequence joins TRBV29-1 and TRBJ1-1, with 7 bases matching TRBD1. Per germline, CDR1 SQVTM and CDR2 ANQGSEA. Losses at the gene ends were 3 bases for V and 6 bases for J; bases not matched to a gene: 10. This CDR3 is built from 14 residues. The CDR3 nucleotides read TGCAGCGTTGAGACAGGGAGTCGGGGCGCTGAAGCTTTCTTT. Its protein product is CSVETGSRGAEAFF.

The V and J genes are TRBV6-6 and TRBJ1-2; no clear D. Trimming shortened V by 4 bases and J by 0 bases, and 9 bases separated the two germline ends. The CDR3 is 14 residues long. The germline V gene has CDR1 MNHNY and CDR2 SVGAGI (reference sequence). The CDR3 here is CASSLTATNYGYTF. For the CDR3, the DNA is TGTGCCAGCAGTTTGACTGCAACTAACTATGGCTACACCTTC.

The V and J genes are TRBV6-5 and TRBJ2-5; D remains unclear. V lost 2 bases, J lost 1 base, and 14 bases lay in between. Germline lookup yields CDR1 MNHEY and CDR2 SVGAGI. The CDR3 covers 16 residues. The CDR3 is CASSYRYAAVQETQYF. CDR3 nucleotides: TGTGCCAGCAGTTACCGGTACGCGGCGGTCCAAGAGACCCAGTACTTC.

The V and J genes are TRBV4-1 and TRBJ2-2, with 7 bases matching TRBD1. With 3 bases clipped from V and 6 bases from J, the junction kept 7 bases outside the gene matches. This CDR3 has 15 residues. Germline V gene sequence: CDR1 MGHRA, CDR2 YSYEKL. The CDR3 region has the DNA TGCGCCAGCAGCCAGAGACAGGGAATGGCCGGGGAGCTGTTTTTT. Its translation: CASSQRQGMAGELFF.

This clone was seen only once. The CDR3 DNA follows: TGCGCCAGCAGCCAAGATCGGGGGGACAGGGTCAATGCTAACTATGGCTACACCTTC. Protein: CASSQDRGDRVNANYGYTF. This chain uses TRBV4-1 with TRBJ1-2, with 9 bases identical to TRBD1. CDR1 and CDR2 (germline): MGHRA, YSYEKL. The ends lost 0 bases at V and 0 bases at J; junction bases unmatched: 11. The CDR3 covers 19 residues.

This rearrangement joins TRBV10-3 to TRBJ1-2; possibly TRBD1 for D (5 bases). Trimming stripped 6 bases from V and 2 bases from J, with 10 bases between. CDR1 ENHRY and CDR2 SYGVKD come from the germline V gene. The CDR3 sequence is 13 residues long. CDR3 sequence reads: CAISREENYGYTF. In DNA form, the CDR3 reads TGTGCCATCAGCAGGGAAGAGAACTATGGCTACACCTTC.

The genes are TRBV15 and TRBJ1-2, with TRBD1 matching over 7 bases. Looked up from germline, CDR1 is LNHNV and CDR2 is YYDKDF (reference sequence). The junction had 6 bases not matched to a gene; V was cut back by 3 bases and J by 2 bases. The CDR3 consists of 15 residues. The CDR3 DNA is TGTGCCACCAGCAGGGCCCGGGGACAGAACTATGGCTACACCTTC. This codes for CATSRARGQNYGYTF.